Below, one T cell receptor beta chain is given with its context. The data were obtained in a study of cytomegalovirus exposure and HLA in healthy donors. The PCR was carried out with 60 Vbeta primers and 13 Jbeta primers. TCRdb's table, derived via immunoSEQ multiplex PCR, lists solely in-frame clones and lacks some. The table has about 160,000 clones, 80% to 90% seen once. The receptor was derived from a man between 45 and 60 years old in good health and CMV-seropositive. Sequences were obtained from PBMCs.

In nucleotides, the CDR3 is TGTGCCAGCAGTGGGACTAACAAGTACACTGAAGCTTTCTTT. This translates into CASSGTNKYTEAFF. The V call is TRBV6-1, the J call TRBJ1-1, with D unresolved. The CDR3 runs to 14 residues. CDR1 MNHNS and CDR2 SASEGT come from the germline V gene. Between the trimmed V and J ends, which lost 4 bases and 3 bases, there was a span of 12 bases.